This entry lists 2 T cell receptor beta chains sequenced from one sample in a study of T cells after yellow fever vaccination. TCRdb re-analysed the 5' RACE reads in MiXCR, keeping a single row per CDR3 protein. The sample lists under 400,000 distinct CDR3 sequences; around a tenth were seen once. The source material was PBMCs, sampled on the day of the first yellow fever vaccination. The receptors were sampled from a man between 18 and 35 years old who received the YFV17D yellow fever vaccine.

This chain uses TRBV7-9 with TRBJ1-2, with D perhaps matching TRBD1 (6 bases). Germline CDR1 and CDR2: SEHNR and FQNEAQ (reference sequence). Trimming took off 7 bases at V and 4 bases at J, with 13 bases between the two ends. The CDR3 covers 13 residues. Written as DNA, the CDR3 is TGTGCCAGCATCCCCACAGGGTCCTATGGCTACACCTTC. Its protein product is CASIPTGSYGYTF.

This clonotype was counted a few times. The chain is built from TRBV19 and TRBJ2-5; D remains unclear. Germline assignment: CDR1 LNHDA and CDR2 SQIVND (reference sequence). The V gene lost 5 bases and the J gene lost 5 bases, with 15 bases spanning the gap. This CDR3 has 14 residues. The CDR3 here is CASSPVPAAETQYF. For the CDR3, the DNA is TGTGCCAGTAGTCCCGTCCCCGCCGCCGAGACCCAGTACTTC.